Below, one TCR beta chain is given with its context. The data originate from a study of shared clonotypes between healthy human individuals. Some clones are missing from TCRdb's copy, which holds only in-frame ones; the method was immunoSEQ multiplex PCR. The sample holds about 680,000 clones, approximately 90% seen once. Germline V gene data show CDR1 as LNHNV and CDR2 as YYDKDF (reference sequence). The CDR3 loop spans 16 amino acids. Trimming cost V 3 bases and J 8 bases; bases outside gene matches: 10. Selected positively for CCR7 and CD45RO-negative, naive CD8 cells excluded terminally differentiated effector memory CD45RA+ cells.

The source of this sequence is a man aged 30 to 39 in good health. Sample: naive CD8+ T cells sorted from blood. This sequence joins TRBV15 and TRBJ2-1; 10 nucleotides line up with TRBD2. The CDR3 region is CATSSSLAGPPHEQFF. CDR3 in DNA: TGTGCCACCAGCAGCTCACTAGCGGGGCCCCCCCATGAGCAGTTCTTC.